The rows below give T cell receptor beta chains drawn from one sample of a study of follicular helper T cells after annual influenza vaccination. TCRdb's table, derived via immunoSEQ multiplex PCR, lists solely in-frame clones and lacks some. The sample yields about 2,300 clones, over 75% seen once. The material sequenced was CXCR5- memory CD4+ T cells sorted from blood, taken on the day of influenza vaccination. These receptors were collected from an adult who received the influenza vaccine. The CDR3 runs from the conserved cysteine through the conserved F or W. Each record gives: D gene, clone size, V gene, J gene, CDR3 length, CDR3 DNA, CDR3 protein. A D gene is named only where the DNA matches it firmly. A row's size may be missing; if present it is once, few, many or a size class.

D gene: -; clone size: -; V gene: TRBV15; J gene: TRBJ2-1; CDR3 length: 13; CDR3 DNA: TGTGCCACCAGCAGAGATGGAGTGGGGGGGCAGTTCTTC; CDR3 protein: CATSRDGVGGQFF
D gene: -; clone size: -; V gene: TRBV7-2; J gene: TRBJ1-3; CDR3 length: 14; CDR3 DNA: TGTGCCAGCAGACCAGGCGCTACTGGAAACACCATATATTTT; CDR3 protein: CASRPGATGNTIYF
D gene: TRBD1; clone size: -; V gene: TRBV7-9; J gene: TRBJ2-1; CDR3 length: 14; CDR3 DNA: TGTGCCAGCAGCTACGGACAGGGGGTAGATGAGCAGTTCTTC; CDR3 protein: CASSYGQGVDEQFF
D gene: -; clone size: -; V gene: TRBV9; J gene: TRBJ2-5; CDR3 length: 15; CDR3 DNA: TGTGCCAGCAGCGTAGCAGGGGGGCTCCAAGAGACCCAGTACTTC; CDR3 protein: CASSVAGGLQETQYF
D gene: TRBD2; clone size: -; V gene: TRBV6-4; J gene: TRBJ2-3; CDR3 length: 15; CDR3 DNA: TGTGCCAGCAGTGAGACTAGCGGGGGGGCAGATACGCAGTATTTT; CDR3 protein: CASSETSGGADTQYF
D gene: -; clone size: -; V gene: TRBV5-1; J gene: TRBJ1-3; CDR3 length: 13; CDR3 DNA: TGCGCCAGCAGCTTGGGCTTTGGAAACACCATATATTTT; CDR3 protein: CASSLGFGNTIYF
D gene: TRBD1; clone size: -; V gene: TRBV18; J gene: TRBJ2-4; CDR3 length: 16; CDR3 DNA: TGTGCCAGCTCGCCGGGGACAGGGAACGATAAAAACATTCAGTACTTC; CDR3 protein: CASSPGTGNDKNIQYF
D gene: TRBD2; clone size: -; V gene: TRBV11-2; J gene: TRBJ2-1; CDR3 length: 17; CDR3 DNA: TGTGCCAGCAGGCCAACCGGGACTAGCGGCTCCTACAATGAGCAGTTCTTC; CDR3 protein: CASRPTGTSGSYNEQFF
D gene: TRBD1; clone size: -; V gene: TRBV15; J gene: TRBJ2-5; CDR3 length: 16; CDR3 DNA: TGTGCCACCAGCAGATCCGGACAGGGGGGCAAGGAGACCCAGTACTTC; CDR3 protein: CATSRSGQGGKETQYF
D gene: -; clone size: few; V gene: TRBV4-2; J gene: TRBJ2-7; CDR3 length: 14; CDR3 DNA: TGTGCCAGCAGCCAAGAGGCAGGTGACTACGAGCAGTACTTC; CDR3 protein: CASSQEAGDYEQYF
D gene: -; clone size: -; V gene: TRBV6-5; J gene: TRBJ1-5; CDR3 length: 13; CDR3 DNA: TGTGCCAGCAGTTATGGGACAAATCAGCCCCAGCATTTT; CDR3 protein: CASSYGTNQPQHF
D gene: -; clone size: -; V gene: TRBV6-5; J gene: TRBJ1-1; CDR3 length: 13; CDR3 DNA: TGTGCCAGCAGTTACGGTGGGGACACTGAAGCTTTCTTT; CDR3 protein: CASSYGGDTEAFF
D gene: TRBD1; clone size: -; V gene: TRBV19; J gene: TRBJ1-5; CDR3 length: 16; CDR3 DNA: TGTGCCAGTAGTGTCAACAGGGGGGCTAGCAATCAGCCCCAGCATTTT; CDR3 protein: CASSVNRGASNQPQHF
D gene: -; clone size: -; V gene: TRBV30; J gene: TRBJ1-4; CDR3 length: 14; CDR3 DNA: TGTGCCTGGAGTGTGGGGGCAACTAATGAAAAACTGTTTTTT; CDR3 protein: CAWSVGATNEKLFF
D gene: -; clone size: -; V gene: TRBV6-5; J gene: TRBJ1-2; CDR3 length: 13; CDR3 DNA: TGTGCCAGCAGCCATGACAGTAGCTATGGCTACACCTTC; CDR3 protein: CASSHDSSYGYTF
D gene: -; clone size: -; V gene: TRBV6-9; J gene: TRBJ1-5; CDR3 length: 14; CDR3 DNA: TGTGCCACTCGCAGGGCAGATTCCAATCAGCCCCAGCATTTT; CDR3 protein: CATRRADSNQPQHF
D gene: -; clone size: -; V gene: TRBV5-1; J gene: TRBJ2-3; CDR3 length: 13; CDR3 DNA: TGCGCCAGCAGCTTGGGGCAAACAAATACGCAGTATTTT; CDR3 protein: CASSLGQTNTQYF
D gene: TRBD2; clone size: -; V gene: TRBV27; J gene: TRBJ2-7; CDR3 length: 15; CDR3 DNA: TGTGCCAGCAGTAGCCGGACTAGCGGGATCTACGAGCAGTACTTC; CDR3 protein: CASSSRTSGIYEQYF
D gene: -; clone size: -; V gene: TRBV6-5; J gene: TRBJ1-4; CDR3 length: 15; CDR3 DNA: TGTGCCAGCAGGGCCTATTTGCAGGCGGATGAAAAACTGTTTTTT; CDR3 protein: CASRAYLQADEKLFF
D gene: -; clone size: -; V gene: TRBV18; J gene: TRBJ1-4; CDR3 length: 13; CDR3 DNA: TGTGCCAGCTCACAACAGGGTAATGAAAAACTGTTTTTT; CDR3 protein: CASSQQGNEKLFF
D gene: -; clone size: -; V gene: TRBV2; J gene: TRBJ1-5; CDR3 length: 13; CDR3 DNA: TGTGCCAGCAGTGATTCGGAGGATCAGCCCCAGCATTTT; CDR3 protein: CASSDSEDQPQHF
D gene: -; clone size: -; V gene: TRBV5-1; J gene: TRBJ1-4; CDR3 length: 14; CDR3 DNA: TGCGCCAGCAGCTCCGGGACAATTAATGAAAAACTGTTTTTT; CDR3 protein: CASSSGTINEKLFF
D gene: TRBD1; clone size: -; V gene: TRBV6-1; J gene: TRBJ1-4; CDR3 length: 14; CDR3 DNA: TGTGCCAGCAGGCCCCAACAGGGGGCGGAAAAACTGTTTTTT; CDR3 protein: CASRPQQGAEKLFF
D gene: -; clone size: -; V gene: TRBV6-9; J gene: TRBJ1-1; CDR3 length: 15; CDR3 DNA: TGTGCCAGCAGTTACTCGCGGAGCCAGTGGACTGAAGCTTTCTTT; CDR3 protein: CASSYSRSQWTEAFF
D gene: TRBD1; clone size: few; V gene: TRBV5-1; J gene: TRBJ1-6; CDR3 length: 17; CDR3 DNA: TGCGCCAGCAGCTTGCCGCAGGGGGACTCCTATAATTCACCCCTCCACTTT; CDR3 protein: CASSLPQGDSYNSPLHF
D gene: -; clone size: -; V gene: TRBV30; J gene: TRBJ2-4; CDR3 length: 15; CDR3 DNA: TGTGCCTGGAGTGTGGGCAGGGGAGCCAAAAACATTCAGTACTTC; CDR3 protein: CAWSVGRGAKNIQYF
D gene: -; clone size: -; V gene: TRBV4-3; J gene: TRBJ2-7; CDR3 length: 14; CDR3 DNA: TGCGCCAGCCGTAGTTATCCCGGGCCTTACGAGCAGTACTTC; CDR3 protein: CASRSYPGPYEQYF
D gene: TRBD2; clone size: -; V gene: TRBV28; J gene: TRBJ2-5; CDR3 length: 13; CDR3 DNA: TGTGCCAGCAGTTTTAGCGGGATGGAGACCCAGTACTTC; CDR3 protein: CASSFSGMETQYF
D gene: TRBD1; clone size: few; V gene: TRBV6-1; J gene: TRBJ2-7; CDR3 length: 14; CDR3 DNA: TGTGCCAGCAGTGCTAAGGGACAGGGATACGAGCAGTACTTC; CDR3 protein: CASSAKGQGYEQYF
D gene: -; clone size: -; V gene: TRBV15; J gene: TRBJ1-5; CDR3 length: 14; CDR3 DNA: TGTGCCACCAACCGCGACAGGCTGGGTCAGCCCCAGCATTTT; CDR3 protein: CATNRDRLGQPQHF
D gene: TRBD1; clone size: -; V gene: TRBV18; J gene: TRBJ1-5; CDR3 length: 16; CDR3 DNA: TGTGCCAGCTCACAACAGCCCGGGACAGAGAATCAGCCCCAGCATTTT; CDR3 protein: CASSQQPGTENQPQHF
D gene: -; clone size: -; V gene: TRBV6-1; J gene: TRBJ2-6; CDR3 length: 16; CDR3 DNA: TGTGCCAGCAGTGAAGCTAGGGGTCCTGGGGCCAACGTCCTGACTTTC; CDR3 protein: CASSEARGPGANVLTF
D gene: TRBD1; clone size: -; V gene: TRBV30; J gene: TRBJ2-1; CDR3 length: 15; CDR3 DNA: TGTGCCTGGAGTTACTTAGGACAGGGCGCCAATGAGCAGTTCTTC; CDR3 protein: CAWSYLGQGANEQFF
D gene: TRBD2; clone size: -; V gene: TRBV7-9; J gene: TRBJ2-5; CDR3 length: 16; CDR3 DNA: TGTGCCAGCAGCTCTGTAAGGGCTAGCAGGGAGGGGACCCAGTACTTC; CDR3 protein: CASSSVRASREGTQYF
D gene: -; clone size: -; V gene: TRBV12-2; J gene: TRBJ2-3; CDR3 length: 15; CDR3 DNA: TGTGCAAGTCGCTTATGTGGGAGGGCAGCAGATACGCAGTATTTT; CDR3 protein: CASRLCGRAADTQYF
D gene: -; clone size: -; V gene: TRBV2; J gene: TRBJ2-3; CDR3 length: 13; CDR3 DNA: TGTGCCAGCAGTGTGCAGGGCTCAAATACGCAGTATTTT; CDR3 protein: CASSVQGSNTQYF
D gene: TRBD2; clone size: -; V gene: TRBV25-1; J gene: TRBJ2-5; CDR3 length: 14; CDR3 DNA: TGTGCCAGCAGTGATGTGGCTAGCGGGAGTACCCAGTACTTC; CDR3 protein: CASSDVASGSTQYF